A single T cell receptor (beta chain) is shown here with its context. V lost 3 bases, J lost 1 base, and 8 bases stayed unmatched. The CDR3 contains 16 residues. Germline V gene lookup returns CDR1 SGDLS and CDR2 YYNGEE. This sample is drawn from a study of blood T cell repertoires in COVID-19. Background on the study: The United States, Italy and Spain provided the acute and convalescent COVID-19 samples. Sources were T cells, B-cell-depleted T cells, or PBMCs; the material itself was cDNA or gDNA.

Per the authors' pipeline: Reference gene primer amplification in the assay estimated nucleated cell counts. Only in-frame clones appear in the TCRdb table, and some are missing; sequencing was by immunoSEQ multiplex PCR. Clone size and the V and J calls come from that table; the DNA yielded D and trimming. Here the sample spans about 270,000 clones, roughly 85% being singletons. The chain employs TRBV9 and TRBJ1-1; 8 bases match TRBD1. Sequencing was performed on peripheral blood. This sequence originates from a woman aged 18-30 years with acute or convalescent COVID-19. The CDR3 is CASSAIRGRGNTEAFF. In DNA form, the CDR3 reads TGTGCCAGCAGCGCCATCAGGGGGCGGGGGAACACTGAAGCTTTCTTT.